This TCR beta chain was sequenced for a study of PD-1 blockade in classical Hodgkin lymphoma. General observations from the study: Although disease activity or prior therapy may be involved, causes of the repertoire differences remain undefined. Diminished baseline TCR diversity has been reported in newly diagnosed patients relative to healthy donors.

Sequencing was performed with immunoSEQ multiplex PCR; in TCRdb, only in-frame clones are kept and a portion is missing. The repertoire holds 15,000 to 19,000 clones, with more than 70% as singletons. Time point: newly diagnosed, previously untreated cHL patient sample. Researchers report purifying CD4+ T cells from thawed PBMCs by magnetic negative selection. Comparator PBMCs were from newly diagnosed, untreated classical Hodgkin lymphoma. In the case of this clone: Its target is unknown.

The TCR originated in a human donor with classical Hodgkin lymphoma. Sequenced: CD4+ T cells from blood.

The CDR3 sequence: CASSPWASDRYEQYF. As DNA, the CDR3 is TGTGCCAGCAGCCCCTGGGCTAGCGACAGATACGAGCAGTACTTC. The gene calls are TRBV14 and TRBJ2-7; a possible D gene is TRBD2 (6 bases). Looked up from germline, CDR1 is SGHDN and CDR2 is FVKESK. Trimming took 4 bases from V and 4 from J, leaving 17 bases between them. The CDR3 sequence is 15 residues long.